One sample yielded the 27 T cell receptor beta chains listed below, sequenced in a study of blood T cell repertoires in COVID-19. Profiled with immunoSEQ multiplex PCR; TCRdb holds only in-frame clones, not every one. The repertoire holds about 100,000 clones, 80% to 90% seen once, with around 5.4% in the top ten. The sample consisted of peripheral blood. The receptors were gathered from a human donor in a cohort sampled during active COVID-19.

CDR3 bases: TGTGCCAGCAGCCCCTTCCCCGAAGAGACCCAGTACTTC. Protein product: CASSPFPEETQYF. The J gene is TRBJ2-5, the V gene TRBV28; no clear D gene. Looked up from germline, CDR1 is MDHEN and CDR2 is SYDVKM. Trimming took off 6 bases at V and 3 bases at J, with 11 bases between the two ends. The length of the CDR3 is 13 residues.

This clone was counted a single time. The gene calls are TRBV15 and TRBJ2-3; D call uncertain. The V end was cut by 1 base, the J end by 6 bases, with 11 bases between. The CDR3 runs to 14 residues. Germline V CDR1 and CDR2: LNHNV, YYDKDF (reference sequence). DNA of the CDR3: TGTGCCACCAGCAGAGTTCGTACCAGGGATACGCAGTATTTT. Its translation: CATSRVRTRDTQYF.

As DNA, the CDR3 is TGTGCCAGCAGGGGACTAGCGGGGCAAGAGACCCAGTACTTC. This gives the protein CASRGLAGQETQYF. J is TRBJ2-5 and V is TRBV2; the match to TRBD2 covers 13 bases. This CDR3 comprises 14 residues. Germline V gene sequence: CDR1 SNHLY, CDR2 FYNNEI. The V gene end was trimmed by 6 bases and the J gene end by 2 bases; junction bases not matched to a gene: 0. The variable domain in full, completed from reference TRBV2 and TRBJ2-5, reads EPEVTQTPSHQVTQMGQEVILRCVPISNHLYFYWYRQILGQKVEFLVSFYNNEISEKSEIFDDQFSVERPDGSNFTLKIRSTKLEDSAMYFCASRGLAGQETQYFGPGTRLLVL.

The chain employs TRBV7-6 and TRBJ2-2; 7 bases line up with TRBD1. CDR3 size: 14 residues. V shed 2 bases, J shed 7 bases, and the junction held 4 bases outside the gene matches. CDR1 and CDR2 (germline): SGHVS, FNYEAQ. The CDR3 sequence: CASSLSTGFGELFF. The CDR3 nucleotides are TGTGCCAGCAGCTTATCGACAGGGTTCGGGGAGCTGTTTTTT.

The CDR3 DNA sequence: TGTGCCATCACCCCAAAAGGGACAGGACTAAGTATGCAGTACTTC. The encoded protein is CAITPKGTGLSMQYF. The V gene is TRBV21-1, the J gene TRBJ2-7; the DNA was not compared with TRBD1, the D call given in the table. TRBV21-1 is marked as a pseudogene. The length of the CDR3 is 15 residues.

The table lists this clone with a few counts. This chain connects TRBV6-5 to TRBJ1-6, with D perhaps matching TRBD1 (5 bases). Germline CDR1 and CDR2: MNHEY and SVGAGI. The CDR3 consists of 14 residues. Trimming removed 10 bases from V and 7 bases from J, with 17 bases in between. CDR3 DNA: TGTGCCACCTGGGACTGGAACCTCAATTCACCCCTCCACTTT. Translation gives CATWDWNLNSPLHF.

V gene TRBV28 combines with J gene TRBJ2-1; TRBD2 agrees at 8 bases. Germline CDR1 reads MDHEN; CDR2 reads SYDVKM. The trim removed 3 bases at V and 7 bases at J, leaving 11 bases unmatched. The CDR3 runs to 16 residues. The CDR3 DNA is TGTGCCAGCAGTTTCCCCCCCGGGAGGGCCTTGAATGAGCAGTTCTTC. Translation: CASSFPPGRALNEQFF.

The table lists this clone with a count of one. The rearrangement joins TRBV7-9 to TRBJ1-3, with no clear D. Germline-derived CDR1 and CDR2 are SEHNR and FQNEAQ (reference sequence). The CDR3 contains 17 residues. V lost 4 bases and J 2 bases, leaving 18 bases between the germline ends. The CDR3 loop reads CASSSAPAAAPGNTIYF. CDR3 nucleotides: TGTGCCAGCAGCTCCGCGCCCGCCGCGGCACCTGGAAACACCATATATTTT. Together with reference TRBV7-9 and TRBJ1-3, the CDR3 gives the full variable domain: DTGVSQNPRHKITKRGQNVTFRCDPISEHNRLYWYRQTLGQGPEFLTYFQNEAQLEKSRLLSDRFSAERPKGSFSTLEIQRTEQGDSAMYLCASSSAPAAAPGNTIYFGEGSWLTVV.

V usage is TRBV20-1 and J usage is TRBJ1-5, with 7 bases that match TRBD1. With V trimmed by 3 bases and J by 2 bases, 7 bases remained unmatched. The CDR3 is made up of 15 amino acids. The germline V gene has CDR1 DFQATT and CDR2 SNEGSKA (reference sequence). Written as DNA, the CDR3 is TGCAGTGCTAGTCAGGGGGGAATAGGCAATCAGCCCCAGCATTTT. Translated: CSASQGGIGNQPQHF.

V usage is TRBV6-2 or TRBV6-3 and J usage is TRBJ2-7; TRBD2 matches at 12 bases. J gave up 1 base and V 2 bases, and 9 bases lay outside the gene matches. Germline CDR1 and CDR2: MNHEY and SVGEGT. CDR3 length: 18 residues. CDR3 amino acids: CASSYLPAGTSGSYEQYF. The CDR3 region has the DNA TGTGCCAGCAGTTACCTACCCGCCGGGACTAGCGGGTCCTACGAGCAGTACTTC.

This chain uses TRBV7-3 with TRBJ2-3; weak D call: TRBD2 (6 bases). CDR3 length equals 15 residues. Deletions cut 1 base from V and 2 bases from J, with 10 bases between. Germline lookup yields CDR1 SGHTA and CDR2 FQGTGA. DNA for the CDR3: TGTGCCAGCAGCTTAAGGGGCGGGGTCACAGATACGCAGTATTTT. Amino acid sequence: CASSLRGGVTDTQYF. The full variable domain, its missing parts supplied by reference TRBV7-3 and TRBJ2-3, is GAGVSQTPSNKVTEKGKYVELRCDPISGHTALYWYRQSLGQGPEFLIYFQGTGAADDSGLPNDRFFAVRPEGSVSTLKIQRTERGDSAVYLCASSLRGGVTDTQYFGPGTRLTVL.

The chain uses TRBV7-2 and TRBJ1-1; D is uncertain. Trimming shortened V by 1 base and J by 7 bases, and 16 bases separated the two germline ends. Germline V lookup: CDR1 SGHTA, CDR2 FQGNSA. The CDR3 is 15 amino acids. The CDR3 here is CASSLGRPGRVEAFF. The CDR3 DNA sequence: TGTGCCAGCAGCTTAGGGAGGCCTGGGAGGGTTGAAGCTTTCTTT.

The chain recombines TRBV10-2 with TRBJ2-5; TRBD2 might be the D (6 bases). Germline V lookup: CDR1 WSHSY, CDR2 SAAADI. Trimming pared 2 bases from V and 9 bases from J, leaving 13 bases between. This CDR3 comprises 13 residues. The chain's CDR3 is CASSETQTGAQYF. CDR3 bases: TGCGCCAGCAGTGAGACTCAAACGGGGGCCCAGTACTTC.

This chain uses TRBV2 with TRBJ2-7, with 7 bases fitting TRBD2. CDR3 length equals 15 residues. The V and J ends lost 5 bases and 3 bases, in that order; junction bases with no gene match: 10. Germline loops: CDR1 SNHLY, CDR2 FYNNEI. The CDR3 bases are TGTGCCAGCAGTTCCGAGCGGGGTGCACACTACGAGCAGTACTTC. It codes for CASSSERGAHYEQYF.

The chain couples TRBV9 to TRBJ2-3; 8 bases fit TRBD2. The CDR3 has 15 amino acids. The V gene's germline CDR1 is SGDLS and CDR2 YYNGEE. The trim removed 3 bases at V and 2 bases at J, leaving 5 bases unmatched. The CDR3 DNA follows: TGTGCCAGCAGCGCCATAGCGGGGCTCACAGATACGCAGTATTTT. Protein: CASSAIAGLTDTQYF. The complete variable domain, with remaining parts taken from reference TRBV9 and TRBJ2-3, reads DSGVTQTPKHLITATGQRVTLRCSPRSGDLSVYWYQQSLDQGLQFLIQYYNGEERAKGNILERFSAQQFPDLHSELNLSSLELGDSALYFCASSAIAGLTDTQYFGPGTRLTVL.

This clone was seen once. CDR3 sequence (DNA): TGTGCCAGCAGCCCCGCGCTACTGGGGCTTGAAAAACTGTTTTTT. This translates into CASSPALLGLEKLFF. This rearrangement joins TRBV11-2 to TRBJ1-4, with D possibly matching TRBD1 (5 bases). Germline V CDR1 and CDR2: SGHAT, FQNNGV. The CDR3 has 15 residues. V dropped 5 bases and J dropped 7 bases, with 17 bases sitting between them.

The rearrangement links TRBV6-5 to TRBJ2-1, with TRBD1 identical over 10 bases. The CDR3 is made up of 15 amino acids. The germline V gene encodes CDR1 MNHEY and CDR2 SVGAGI. J lost 7 bases, V lost 4 bases, and 7 bases had no gene match. CDR3 loop: CASSFDRGRMNEQFF. The CDR3 nucleotides are TGTGCCAGCAGTTTCGACAGGGGGCGAATGAATGAGCAGTTCTTC.

The rearrangement joins TRBV15 to TRBJ2-1; D is unclear. The germline V and J ends were trimmed by 0 bases and 4 bases, with 10 bases remaining between them. Germline loops: CDR1 LNHNV, CDR2 YYDKDF (reference sequence). The CDR3 covers 15 residues. CDR3 nucleotide sequence: TGTGCCACCAGCAGAGATCGAGAAGTGTACAATGAGCAGTTCTTC. This gives the protein CATSRDREVYNEQFF.

This rearrangement joins TRBV4-1 to TRBJ2-1; 7 nucleotides match TRBD1. J lost 7 bases, V lost 1 base, and 7 bases had no gene match. Germline loops: CDR1 MGHRA, CDR2 YSYEKL. The CDR3 length is 15 residues. The DNA for the CDR3 is TGCGCCAGCAGCCAAGGAGGGGGACAGAGGAATGAGCAGTTCTTC. As protein: CASSQGGGQRNEQFF.

This chain connects TRBV19 to TRBJ2-1; D possibly corresponds to TRBD2 (6 bases). CDR3 length: 14 residues. The V gene lost 6 bases and the J gene lost 4 bases, with 13 bases spanning the gap. CDR1 is LNHDA, CDR2 SQIVND, per germline (reference sequence). The CDR3 sequence: CASRWGDSYNEQFF. Written as DNA, the CDR3 is TGTGCCAGTAGGTGGGGGGATTCTTACAATGAGCAGTTCTTC.

The V and J genes are TRBV20-1 and TRBJ2-2; D unclear. V lost 3 bases and J lost 4, with 6 bases in between. The germline gives CDR1 DFQATT, CDR2 SNEGSKA (reference sequence). The CDR3 is made up of 12 amino acids. This CDR3 reads CSASTLTGELFF. CDR3 nucleotide sequence: TGCAGTGCTAGTACTCTCACCGGGGAGCTGTTTTTT.

The chain joins TRBV27 to TRBJ2-7, with 10 positions matching TRBD1. Germline assignment: CDR1 MNHEY and CDR2 SMNVEV (reference sequence). The ends lost 7 bases at V and 3 bases at J; junction bases unmatched: 12. This CDR3 spans 16 amino acids. Here the CDR3 DNA reads TGTGCCAGCACCAGAAGGTGGGGGGACAGGGGCTACGAGCAGTACTTC. The encoded protein is CASTRRWGDRGYEQYF.

The chain carries TRBV27 and TRBJ2-5; D may be TRBD1 (7 bases). CDR1 MNHEY and CDR2 SMNVEV come from the germline V gene (reference sequence). Trimming removed 4 bases at V and 4 bases at J, with 22 bases between. This CDR3 contains 17 residues. The DNA of the CDR3 is TGTGCCAGCAGTTCGTTAACAGGGGTGGCGGGACGAGAGACCCAGTACTTC. Translated: CASSSLTGVAGRETQYF.

The chain combines TRBV5-4 with TRBJ2-2; maybe TRBD1 (6 bases). Trimming pared 4 bases from V and 0 bases from J, leaving 10 bases between. Germline assignment: CDR1 SGHNT and CDR2 YYREEE (reference sequence). The CDR3 runs to 15 residues. In DNA, the CDR3 is TGTGCCAGCAGCCCCGGGACACCGAACACCGGGGAGCTGTTTTTT. It yields the protein CASSPGTPNTGELFF. Drawing the rest from reference TRBV5-4 and TRBJ2-2, the complete variable domain is ETGVTQSPTHLIKTRGQQVTLRCSSQSGHNTVSWYQQALGQGPQFIFQYYREEENGRGNFPPRFSGLQFPNYSSELNVNALELDDSALYLCASSPGTPNTGELFFGEGSRLTVL.

In this sample, this clone turned up once. The rearrangement uses TRBV28 and TRBJ2-1; 8 bases are shared with TRBD2. With V trimmed by 6 bases and J by 2 bases, 9 bases remained unmatched. The germline gives CDR1 MDHEN, CDR2 SYDVKM. This CDR3 spans 16 amino acids. CDR3: CASRPVRGATYNEQFF. The CDR3 nucleotides are TGTGCCAGCAGGCCGGTGCGGGGGGCGACCTACAATGAGCAGTTCTTC. The full variable domain, its missing parts supplied by reference TRBV28 and TRBJ2-1, is DVKVTQSSRYLVKRTGEKVFLECVQDMDHENMFWYRQDPGLGLRLIYFSYDVKMKEKGDIPEGYSVSREKKERFSLILESASTNQTSMYLCASRPVRGATYNEQFFGPGTRLTVL.

CDR3 amino acids: CASSGLTSYEQYF. The CDR3 region has the DNA TGTGCCAGCTCGGGACTCACGTCCTACGAGCAGTACTTC. V gene TRBV6-5 combines with J gene TRBJ2-7; TRBD2 might be the D (6 bases). Germline loops: CDR1 MNHEY, CDR2 SVGAGI. V was clipped by 8 bases and J by 1 base, with 12 bases between them. This CDR3 has 13 amino acids.

The chain couples TRBV15 to TRBJ2-3; TRBD2 is a possible D gene (7 bases). In germline, CDR1 is LNHNV, CDR2 YYDKDF (reference sequence). The CDR3 has 16 residues. Trimming cost V 2 bases and J 1 base, with 13 bases left between them. CDR3 sequence reads: CATSRSGGGRTDTQYF. DNA of the CDR3: TGTGCCACCAGCAGATCGGGGGGCGGGCGCACAGATACGCAGTATTTT. Full variable domain (rest looked up from reference TRBV15 and TRBJ2-3): DAMVIQNPRYQVTQFGKPVTLSCSQTLNHNVMYWYQQKSSQAPKLLFHYYDKDFNNEADTPDNFQSRRPNTSFCFLDIRSPGLGDTAMYLCATSRSGGGRTDTQYFGPGTRLTVL.